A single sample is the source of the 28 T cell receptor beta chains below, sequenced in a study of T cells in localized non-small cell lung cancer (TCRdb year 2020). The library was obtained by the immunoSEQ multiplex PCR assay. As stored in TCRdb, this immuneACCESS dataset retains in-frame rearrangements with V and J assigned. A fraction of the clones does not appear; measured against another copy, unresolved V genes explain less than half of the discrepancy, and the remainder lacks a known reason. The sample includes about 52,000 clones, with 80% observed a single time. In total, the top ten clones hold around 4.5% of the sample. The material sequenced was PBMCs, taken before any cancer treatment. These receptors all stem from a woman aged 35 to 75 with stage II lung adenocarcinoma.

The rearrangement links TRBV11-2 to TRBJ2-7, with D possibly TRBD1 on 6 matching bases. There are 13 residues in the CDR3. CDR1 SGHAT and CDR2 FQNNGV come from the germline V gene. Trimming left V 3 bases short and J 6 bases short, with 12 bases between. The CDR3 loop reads CASSLDRGGEQYF. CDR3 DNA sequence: TGTGCCAGCAGCTTGGACAGAGGGGGCGAGCAGTACTTC. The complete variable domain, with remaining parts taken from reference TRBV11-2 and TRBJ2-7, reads EAGVAQSPRYKIIEKRQSVAFWCNPISGHATLYWYQQILGQGPKLLIQFQNNGVVDDSQLPKDRFSAERLKGVDSTLKIQPAKLEDSAVYLCASSLDRGGEQYFGPGTRLTVT.

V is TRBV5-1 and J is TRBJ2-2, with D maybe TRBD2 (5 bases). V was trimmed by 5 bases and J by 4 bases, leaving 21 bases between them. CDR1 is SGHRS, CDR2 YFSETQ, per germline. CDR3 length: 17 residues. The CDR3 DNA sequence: TGCGCCAGCAGTACCGACGGGGTGATGGTAGTCACCGGGGAGCTGTTTTTT. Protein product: CASSTDGVMVVTGELFF.

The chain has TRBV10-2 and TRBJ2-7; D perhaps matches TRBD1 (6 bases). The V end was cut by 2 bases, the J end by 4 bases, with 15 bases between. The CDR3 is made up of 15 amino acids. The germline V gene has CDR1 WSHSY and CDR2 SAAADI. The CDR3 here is CASSEDLGRGYEQYF. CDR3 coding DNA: TGCGCCAGCAGTGAGGATTTGGGCAGGGGTTACGAGCAGTACTTC.

The CDR3 protein is CASSLVTGGKETQYF. The CDR3 DNA reads as TGTGCCAGCAGCTTAGTCACAGGCGGCAAAGAGACCCAGTACTTC. The gene calls are TRBV11-2 and TRBJ2-5, with a weak D call TRBD1 (5 bases). Germline CDR1 is SGHAT and CDR2 is FQNNGV. The CDR3 covers 15 residues. V lost 1 base to trimming and J lost 3 bases, with 12 bases between them.

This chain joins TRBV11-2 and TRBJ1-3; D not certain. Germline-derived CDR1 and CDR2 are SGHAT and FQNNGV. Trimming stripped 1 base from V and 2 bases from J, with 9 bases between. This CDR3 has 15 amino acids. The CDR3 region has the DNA TGTGCCAGCAGCTTAGTGGAACGGGCTGGAAACACCATATATTTT. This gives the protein CASSLVERAGNTIYF.

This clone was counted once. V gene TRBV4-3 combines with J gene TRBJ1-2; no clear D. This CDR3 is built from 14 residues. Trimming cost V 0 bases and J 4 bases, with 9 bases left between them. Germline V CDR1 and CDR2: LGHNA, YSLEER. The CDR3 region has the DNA TGCGCCAGCAGCCAAGACAGTATGAGCTATGGCTACACCTTC. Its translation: CASSQDSMSYGYTF.

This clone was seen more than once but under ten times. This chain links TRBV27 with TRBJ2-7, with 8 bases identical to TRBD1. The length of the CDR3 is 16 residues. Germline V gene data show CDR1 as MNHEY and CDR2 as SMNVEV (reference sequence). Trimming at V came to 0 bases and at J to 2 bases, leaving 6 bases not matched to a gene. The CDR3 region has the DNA TGTGCCAGCAGTTTATCCCCGGACAGGGAGGCCTACGAGCAGTACTTC. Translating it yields CASSLSPDREAYEQYF.

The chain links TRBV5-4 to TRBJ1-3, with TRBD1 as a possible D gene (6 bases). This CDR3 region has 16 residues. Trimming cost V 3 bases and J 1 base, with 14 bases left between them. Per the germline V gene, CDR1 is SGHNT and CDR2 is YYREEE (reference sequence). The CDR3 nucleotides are TGTGCCAGCAGCTCGTTACAGGGCCCGTCTGGAAACACCATATATTTT. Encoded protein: CASSSLQGPSGNTIYF. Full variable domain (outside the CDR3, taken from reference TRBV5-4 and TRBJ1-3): ETGVTQSPTHLIKTRGQQVTLRCSSQSGHNTVSWYQQALGQGPQFIFQYYREEENGRGNFPPRFSGLQFPNYSSELNVNALELDDSALYLCASSSLQGPSGNTIYFGEGSWLTVV.

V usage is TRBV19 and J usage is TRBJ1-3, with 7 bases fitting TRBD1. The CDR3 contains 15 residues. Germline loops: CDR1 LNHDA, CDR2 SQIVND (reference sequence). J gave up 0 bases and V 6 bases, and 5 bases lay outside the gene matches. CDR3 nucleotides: TGTGCCAGTAGAAGGACAGGATCCTCTGGAAACACCATATATTTT. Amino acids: CASRRTGSSGNTIYF. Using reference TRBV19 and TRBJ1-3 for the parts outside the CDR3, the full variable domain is DGGITQSPKYLFRKEGQNVTLSCEQNLNHDAMYWYRQDPGQGLRLIYYSQIVNDFQKGDIAEGYSVSREKKESFPLTVTSAQKNPTAFYLCASRRTGSSGNTIYFGEGSWLTVV.

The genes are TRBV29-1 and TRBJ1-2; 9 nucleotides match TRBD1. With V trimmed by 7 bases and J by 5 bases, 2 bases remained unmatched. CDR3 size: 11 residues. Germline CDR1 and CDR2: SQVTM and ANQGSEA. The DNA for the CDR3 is TGCAGCGCCGGGACAGGGTATGGCTACACCTTC. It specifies CSAGTGYGYTF.

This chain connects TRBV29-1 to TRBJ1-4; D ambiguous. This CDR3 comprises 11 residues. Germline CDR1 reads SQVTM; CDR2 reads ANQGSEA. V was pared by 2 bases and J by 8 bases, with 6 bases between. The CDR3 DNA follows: TGCAGCGTTGAAATTTTGGAAAAACTGTTTTTT. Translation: CSVEILEKLFF.

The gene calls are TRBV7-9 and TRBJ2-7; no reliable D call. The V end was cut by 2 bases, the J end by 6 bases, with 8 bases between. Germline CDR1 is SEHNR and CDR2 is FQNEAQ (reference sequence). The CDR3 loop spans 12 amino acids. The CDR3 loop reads CASSLTLSEQYF. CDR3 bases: TGTGCCAGCAGCTTAACGCTTAGCGAGCAGTACTTC. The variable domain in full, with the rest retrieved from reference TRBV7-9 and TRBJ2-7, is DTGVSQNPRHKITKRGQNVTFRCDPISEHNRLYWYRQTLGQGPEFLTYFQNEAQLEKSRLLSDRFSAERPKGSFSTLEIQRTEQGDSAMYLCASSLTLSEQYFGPGTRLTVT.

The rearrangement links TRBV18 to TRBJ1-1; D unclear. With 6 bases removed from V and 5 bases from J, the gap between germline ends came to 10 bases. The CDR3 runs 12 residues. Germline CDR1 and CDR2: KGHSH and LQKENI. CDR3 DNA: TGTGCCAGCTCGGACGTAGGGACTGAAGCTTTCTTT. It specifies CASSDVGTEAFF.

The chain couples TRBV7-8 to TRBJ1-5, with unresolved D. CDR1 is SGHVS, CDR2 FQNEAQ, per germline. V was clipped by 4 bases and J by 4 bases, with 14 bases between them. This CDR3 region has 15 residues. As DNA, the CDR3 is TGTGCCAGCAGCTACTCGGACGGGAGGAATCAGCCCCAGCATTTT. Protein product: CASSYSDGRNQPQHF.

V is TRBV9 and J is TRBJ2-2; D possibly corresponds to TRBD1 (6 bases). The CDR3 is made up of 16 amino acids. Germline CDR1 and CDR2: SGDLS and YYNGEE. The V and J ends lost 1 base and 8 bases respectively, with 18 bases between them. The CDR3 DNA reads TGTGCCAGCAGCGTACAGCGACGGGGACAAGGGGGGGAGCTGTTTTTT. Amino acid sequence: CASSVQRRGQGGELFF.

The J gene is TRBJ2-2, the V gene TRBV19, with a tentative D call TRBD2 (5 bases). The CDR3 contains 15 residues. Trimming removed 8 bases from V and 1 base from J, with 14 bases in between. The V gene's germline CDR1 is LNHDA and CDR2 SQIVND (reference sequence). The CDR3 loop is CASYPSYMNTGELFF. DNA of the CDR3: TGTGCCAGTTACCCTAGCTACATGAACACCGGGGAGCTGTTTTTT.

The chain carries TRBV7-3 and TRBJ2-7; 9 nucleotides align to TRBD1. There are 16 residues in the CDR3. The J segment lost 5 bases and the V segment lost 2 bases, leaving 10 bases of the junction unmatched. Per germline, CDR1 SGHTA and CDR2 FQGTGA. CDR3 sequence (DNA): TGTGCCAGCAGCTTAGGGAGCGGGACAGGGCGCGACGAGCAGTACTTC. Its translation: CASSLGSGTGRDEQYF.

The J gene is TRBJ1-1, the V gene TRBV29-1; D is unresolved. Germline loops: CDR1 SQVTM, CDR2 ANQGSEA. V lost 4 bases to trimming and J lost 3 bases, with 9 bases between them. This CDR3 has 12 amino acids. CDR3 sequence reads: CSVAPVDTEAFF. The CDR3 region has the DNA TGCAGCGTTGCCCCAGTCGACACTGAAGCTTTCTTT.

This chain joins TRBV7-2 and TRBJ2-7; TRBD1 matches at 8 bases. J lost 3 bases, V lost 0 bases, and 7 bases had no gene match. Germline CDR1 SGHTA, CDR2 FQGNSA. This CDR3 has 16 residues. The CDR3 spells CASSLAKRTGSYEQYF. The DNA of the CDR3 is TGTGCCAGCAGCTTAGCTAAACGGACAGGGAGCTACGAGCAGTACTTC.

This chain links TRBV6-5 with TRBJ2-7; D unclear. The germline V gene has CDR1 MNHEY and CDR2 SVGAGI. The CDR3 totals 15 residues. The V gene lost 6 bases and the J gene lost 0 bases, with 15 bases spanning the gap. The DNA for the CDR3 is TGTGCCAGCAGACTAAACCCCAGGAGCTCCTACGAGCAGTACTTC. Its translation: CASRLNPRSSYEQYF.

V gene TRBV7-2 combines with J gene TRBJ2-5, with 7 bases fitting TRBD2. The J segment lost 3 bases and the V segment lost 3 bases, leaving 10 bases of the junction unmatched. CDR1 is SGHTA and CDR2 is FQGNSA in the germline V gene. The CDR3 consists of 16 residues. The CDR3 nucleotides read TGTGCCAGCAGCTTGACGTATCGGGGGGTGAAAGAGACCCAGTACTTC. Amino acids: CASSLTYRGVKETQYF. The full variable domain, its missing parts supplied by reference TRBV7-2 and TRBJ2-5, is GAGVSQSPSNKVTEKGKDVELRCDPISGHTALYWYRQSLGQGLEFLIYFQGNSAPDKSGLPSDRFSAERTGGSVSTLTIQRTQQEDSAVYLCASSLTYRGVKETQYFGPGTRLLVL.

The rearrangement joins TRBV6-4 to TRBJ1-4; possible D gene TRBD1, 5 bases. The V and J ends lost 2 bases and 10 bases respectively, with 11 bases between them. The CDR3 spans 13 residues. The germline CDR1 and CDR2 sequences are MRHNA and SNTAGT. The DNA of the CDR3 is TGTGCCAGCAGTGACAACCAGGGTGGAAAACTGTTTTTT. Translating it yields CASSDNQGGKLFF.

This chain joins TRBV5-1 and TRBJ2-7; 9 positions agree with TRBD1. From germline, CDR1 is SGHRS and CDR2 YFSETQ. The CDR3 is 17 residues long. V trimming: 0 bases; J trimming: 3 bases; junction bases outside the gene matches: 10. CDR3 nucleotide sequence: TGCGCCAGCAGCTTGGTAAGGACAGGGGAGGTGGTCTACGAGCAGTACTTC. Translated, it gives CASSLVRTGEVVYEQYF.

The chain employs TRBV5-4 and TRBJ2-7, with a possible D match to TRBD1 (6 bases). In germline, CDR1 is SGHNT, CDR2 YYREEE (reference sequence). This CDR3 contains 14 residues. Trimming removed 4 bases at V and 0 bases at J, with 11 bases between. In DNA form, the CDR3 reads TGTGCCAGCAGCATTGGGACACCCTCCTACGAGCAGTACTTC. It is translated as CASSIGTPSYEQYF.

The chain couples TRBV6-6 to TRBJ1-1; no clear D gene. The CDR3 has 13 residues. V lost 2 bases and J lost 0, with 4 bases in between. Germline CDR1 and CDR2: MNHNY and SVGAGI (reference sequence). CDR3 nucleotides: TGTGCCAGCAGTTACGCGCTGAACACTGAAGCTTTCTTT. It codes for CASSYALNTEAFF.

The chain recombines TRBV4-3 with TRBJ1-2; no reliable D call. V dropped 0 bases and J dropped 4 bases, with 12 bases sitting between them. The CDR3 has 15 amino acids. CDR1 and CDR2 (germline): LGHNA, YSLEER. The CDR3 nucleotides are TGCGCCAGCAGCCAAGATTGGGCTGGGCTCTATGGCTACACCTTC. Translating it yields CASSQDWAGLYGYTF.

CDR3 in amino acids: CASSPTTGQNTGELFF. The CDR3 nucleotides are TGTGCCAGCAGCCCTACGACAGGACAAAACACCGGGGAGCTGTTTTTT. The chain carries TRBV9 and TRBJ2-2; a possible D gene is TRBD1 (6 bases). The ends were cut back, 4 bases at V and 2 bases at J, with 15 bases in the middle. This CDR3 spans 16 amino acids. In germline, CDR1 is SGDLS, CDR2 YYNGEE.

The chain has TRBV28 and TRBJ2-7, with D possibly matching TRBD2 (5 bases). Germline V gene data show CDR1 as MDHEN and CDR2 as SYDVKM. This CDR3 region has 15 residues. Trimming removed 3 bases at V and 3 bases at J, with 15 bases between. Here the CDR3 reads CASSFTGLKGYEQYF. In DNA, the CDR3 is TGTGCCAGCAGTTTTACGGGGTTAAAGGGCTACGAGCAGTACTTC.